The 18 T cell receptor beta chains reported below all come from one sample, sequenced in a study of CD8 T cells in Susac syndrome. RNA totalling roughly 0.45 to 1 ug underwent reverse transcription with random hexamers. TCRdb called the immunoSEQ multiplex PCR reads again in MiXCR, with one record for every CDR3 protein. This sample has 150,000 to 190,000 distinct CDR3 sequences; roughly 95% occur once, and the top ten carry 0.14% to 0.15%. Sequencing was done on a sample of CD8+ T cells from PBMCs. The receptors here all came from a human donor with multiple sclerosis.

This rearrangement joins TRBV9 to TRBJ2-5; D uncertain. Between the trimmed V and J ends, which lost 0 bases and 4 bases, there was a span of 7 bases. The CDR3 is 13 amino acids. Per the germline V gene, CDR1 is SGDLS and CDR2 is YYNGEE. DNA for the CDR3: TGTGCCAGCAGCGTAGAGGGTGGAGAGACCCAGTACTTC. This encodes CASSVEGGETQYF.

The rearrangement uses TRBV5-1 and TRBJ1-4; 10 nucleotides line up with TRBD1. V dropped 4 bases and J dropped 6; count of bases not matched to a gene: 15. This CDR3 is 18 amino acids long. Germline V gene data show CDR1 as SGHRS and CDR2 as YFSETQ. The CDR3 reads CASSEGQGVEGLYEKLFF. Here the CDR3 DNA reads TGCGCCAGCAGCGAAGGACAGGGGGTCGAGGGGTTGTATGAAAAACTGTTTTTT.

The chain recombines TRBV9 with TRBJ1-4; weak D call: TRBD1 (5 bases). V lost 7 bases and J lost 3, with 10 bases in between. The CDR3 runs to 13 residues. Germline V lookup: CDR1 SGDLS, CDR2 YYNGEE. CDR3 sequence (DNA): TGTGCCAGCGGGACGGGCTCTAATGAAAAACTGTTTTTT. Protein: CASGTGSNEKLFF.

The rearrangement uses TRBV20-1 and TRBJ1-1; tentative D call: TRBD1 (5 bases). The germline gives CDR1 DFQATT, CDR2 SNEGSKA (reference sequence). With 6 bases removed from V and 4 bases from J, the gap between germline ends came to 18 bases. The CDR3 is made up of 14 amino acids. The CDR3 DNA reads TGCAGTGCAATCGAGCCAGGGTTGAGCACTGAAGCTTTCTTT. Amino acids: CSAIEPGLSTEAFF.

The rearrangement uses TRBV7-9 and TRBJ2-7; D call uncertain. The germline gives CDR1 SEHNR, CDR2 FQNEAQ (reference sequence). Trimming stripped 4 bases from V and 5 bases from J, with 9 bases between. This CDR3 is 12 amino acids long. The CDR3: CASSSATDEQYF. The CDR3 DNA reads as TGTGCCAGCAGCTCTGCCACGGACGAGCAGTACTTC.

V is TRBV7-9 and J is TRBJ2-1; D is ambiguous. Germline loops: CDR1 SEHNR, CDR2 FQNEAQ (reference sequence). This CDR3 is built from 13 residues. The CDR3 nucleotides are TGTGCTCCCGAGACATCCCCGGGCAATGAGCAGTTCTTC. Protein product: CAPETSPGNEQFF. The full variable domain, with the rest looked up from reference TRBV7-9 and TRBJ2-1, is DTGVSQNPRHKITKRGQNVTFRCDPISEHNRLYWYRQTLGQGPEFLTYFQNEAQLEKSRLLSDRFSAERPKGSFSTLEIQRTEQGDSAMYLCAPETSPGNEQFFGPGTRLTVL.

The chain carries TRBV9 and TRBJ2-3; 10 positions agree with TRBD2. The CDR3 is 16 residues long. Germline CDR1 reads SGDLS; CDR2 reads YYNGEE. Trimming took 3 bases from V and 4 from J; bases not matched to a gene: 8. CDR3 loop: CASSESGGAEADTQYF. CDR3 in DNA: TGTGCCAGCAGCGAAAGCGGGGGGGCCGAGGCAGATACGCAGTATTTT.

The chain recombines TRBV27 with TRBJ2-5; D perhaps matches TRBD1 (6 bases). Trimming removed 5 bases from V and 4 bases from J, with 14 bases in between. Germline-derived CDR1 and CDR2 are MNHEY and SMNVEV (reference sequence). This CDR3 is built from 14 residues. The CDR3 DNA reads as TGTGCCAGCAGTAACGCCGCAGGGGCAGAGACCCAGTACTTC. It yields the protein CASSNAAGAETQYF.

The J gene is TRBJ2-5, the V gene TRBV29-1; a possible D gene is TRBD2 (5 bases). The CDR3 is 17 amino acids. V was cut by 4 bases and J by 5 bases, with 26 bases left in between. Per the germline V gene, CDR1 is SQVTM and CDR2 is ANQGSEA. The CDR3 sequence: CSVGAEGSSNWWETQYF. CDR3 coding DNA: TGCAGCGTTGGAGCGGAAGGATCCTCTAATTGGTGGGAGACCCAGTACTTC.

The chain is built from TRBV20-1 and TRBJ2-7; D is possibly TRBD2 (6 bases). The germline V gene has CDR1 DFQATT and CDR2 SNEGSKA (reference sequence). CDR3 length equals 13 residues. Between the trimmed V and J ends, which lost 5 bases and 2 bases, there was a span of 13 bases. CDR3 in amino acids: CSAGRRGTYEQYF. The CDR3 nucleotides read TGCAGTGCTGGAAGGAGGGGAACCTACGAGCAGTACTTC.

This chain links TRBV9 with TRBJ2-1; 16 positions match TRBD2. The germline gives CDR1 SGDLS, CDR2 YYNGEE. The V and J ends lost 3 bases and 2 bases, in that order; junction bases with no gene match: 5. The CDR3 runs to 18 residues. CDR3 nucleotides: TGTGCCAGCAGCGCCGAGGGACTAGCGGGGGGGCCCTACAATGAGCAGTTCTTC. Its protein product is CASSAEGLAGGPYNEQFF.

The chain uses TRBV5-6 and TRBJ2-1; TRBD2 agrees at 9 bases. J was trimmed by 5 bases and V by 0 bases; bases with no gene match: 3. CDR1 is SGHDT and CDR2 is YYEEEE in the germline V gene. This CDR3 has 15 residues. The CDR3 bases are TGTGCCAGCAGCTTGGGGACTAGCGACCACAATGAGCAGTTCTTC. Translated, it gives CASSLGTSDHNEQFF.

The CDR3 protein is CASSDDRGTDTQYF. CDR3 bases: TGTGCCAGCAGCGATGACAGGGGCACAGATACGCAGTATTTT. The chain links TRBV9 to TRBJ2-3, with 7 bases that match TRBD1. From germline, CDR1 is SGDLS and CDR2 YYNGEE. The CDR3 is 14 amino acids. V lost 3 bases, J lost 1 base, and 2 bases stayed unmatched.

CDR3 residues: CASSTPNQPGGEKLFF. CDR3 DNA sequence: TGTGCCAGCAGCACTCCTAATCAGCCAGGGGGGGAAAAACTGTTTTTT. The rearrangement links TRBV9 to TRBJ1-4; 7 bases fit TRBD1. Germline CDR1 is SGDLS and CDR2 is YYNGEE. The V and J ends lost 4 bases and 8 bases, in that order; junction bases with no gene match: 14. This CDR3 is built from 16 residues.

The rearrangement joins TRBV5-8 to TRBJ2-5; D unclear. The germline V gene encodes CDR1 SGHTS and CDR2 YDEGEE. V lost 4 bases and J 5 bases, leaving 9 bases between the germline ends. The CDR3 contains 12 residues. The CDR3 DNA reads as TGTGCCAGCAGCCCAAGAACGGAGACCCAGTACTTC. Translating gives CASSPRTETQYF.

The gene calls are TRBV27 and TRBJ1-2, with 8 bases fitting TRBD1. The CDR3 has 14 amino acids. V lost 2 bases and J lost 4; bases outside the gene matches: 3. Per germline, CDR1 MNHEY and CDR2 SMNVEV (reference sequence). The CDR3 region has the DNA TGTGCCAGCAGTTTACAGGGGGCTAGCTATGGCTACACCTTC. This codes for CASSLQGASYGYTF.

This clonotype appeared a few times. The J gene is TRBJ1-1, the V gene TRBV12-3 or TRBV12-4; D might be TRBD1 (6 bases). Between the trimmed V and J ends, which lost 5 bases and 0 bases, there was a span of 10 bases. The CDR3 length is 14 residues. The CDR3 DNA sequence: TGTGCCAGCAGTCCAACAGGGTTGAACACTGAAGCTTTCTTT. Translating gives CASSPTGLNTEAFF.

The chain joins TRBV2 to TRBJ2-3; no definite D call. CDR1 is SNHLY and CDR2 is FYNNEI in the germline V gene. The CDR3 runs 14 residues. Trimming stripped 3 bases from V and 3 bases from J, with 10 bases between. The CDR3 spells CASSDIARTDTQYF. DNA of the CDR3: TGTGCCAGCAGTGATATAGCAAGGACAGATACGCAGTATTTT.